The subject of this entry is one T cell receptor (beta chain). Its target is unknown. This entry is derived from a study of OX40 agonist ivuxolimab in advanced cancers. Study-level results: At doses 0.1 to 3.0 mg/kg, CD4+ and CD8+ clones expanded.

Generated by immunoSEQ multiplex PCR, the TCRdb table keeps only in-frame clones and is missing some. This sample has some 70,000 clones, with roughly 84% found just once. Trimming shortened V by 4 bases and J by 12 bases, and 13 bases separated the two germline ends. Germline-derived CDR1 and CDR2 are SEHNR and FQNEAQ (reference sequence). This CDR3 comprises 12 residues. The source of this sequence is an adult with an advanced solid tumor such as melanoma, head and neck, liver or kidney cancer. The sample was CD4+ or CD8+ T cells sorted from blood, taken in a trial of the OX40 agonist ivuxolimab. The chain couples TRBV7-9 to TRBJ2-1; D not certain. The CDR3 protein is CASSYEPELQFF. Written as DNA, the CDR3 is TGTGCCAGCAGCTACGAGCCGGAGCTGCAGTTCTTC.